The 29 T cell receptor beta chains listed next were all sequenced from one sample in a study of T cell responses to AZD1222 COVID-19 vaccine. Clones were read by immunoSEQ multiplex PCR, and TCRdb kept only the in-frame ones, dropping some. The sample includes approximately 170,000 clones, 93% seen only once; the top ten take about 3.9%. The source was peripheral blood, collected on day 0 of AZD1222 vaccination. The receptors derive from an adult in good health.

The chain recombines TRBV5-6 with TRBJ1-2; D is unresolved. CDR1 is SGHDT and CDR2 is YYEEEE in the germline V gene. V was pared by 7 bases and J by 0 bases, with 4 bases between. The CDR3 sequence is 11 residues long. The CDR3 spells CASRANYGYTF. CDR3 sequence (DNA): TGTGCCAGCCGGGCTAACTATGGCTACACCTTC.

This chain links TRBV6-5 with TRBJ1-1; D possibly corresponds to TRBD1 (5 bases). V gave up 10 bases and J gave up 4 bases, with 19 bases separating them. The CDR3 has 14 residues. In germline, CDR1 is MNHEY, CDR2 SVGAGI. The CDR3 sequence is CATLRRGSSTEAFF. The DNA for the CDR3 is TGTGCCACCTTAAGACGGGGCTCGTCCACTGAAGCTTTCTTT.

This sequence joins TRBV3-1 (or the pseudogene TRBV3-2) and TRBJ2-3; D may be TRBD2 (5 bases). Germline V lookup: CDR1 LGHDT, CDR2 YNNKEL (reference sequence). V lost 6 bases to trimming and J lost 6 bases, with 16 bases between them. There are 14 residues in the CDR3. CDR3 amino acids: CASSPSWGDDTQYF. The CDR3 coding sequence is TGTGCCAGCAGTCCCTCCTGGGGAGACGATACGCAGTATTTT.

The V gene is TRBV5-4, the J gene TRBJ1-6; D possibly corresponds to TRBD1 (6 bases). Germline loops: CDR1 SGHNT, CDR2 YYREEE (reference sequence). This CDR3 has 16 residues. Trimming took off 3 bases at V and 4 bases at J, with 14 bases between the two ends. The CDR3 region has the DNA TGTGCCAGCAGCTCGACAGGCGGATCTTATAATTCACCCCTCCACTTT. Protein: CASSSTGGSYNSPLHF.

J is TRBJ1-5 and V is TRBV5-1; no definite D call. CDR1 SGHRS and CDR2 YFSETQ come from the germline V gene. The CDR3 runs to 14 residues. V was trimmed by 4 bases and J by 7 bases, leaving 15 bases between them. CDR3 sequence: CASSAVPGNQPQHF. In DNA form, the CDR3 reads TGCGCCAGCAGCGCCGTTCCGGGGAACCAGCCCCAGCATTTT.

The chain is built from TRBV10-1 and TRBJ2-1; D is perhaps TRBD2 (5 bases). V lost 6 bases and J 8 bases, leaving 11 bases between the germline ends. The CDR3 has 12 residues. Per germline, CDR1 WNHNN and CDR2 SYGVQD (reference sequence). In DNA, the CDR3 is TGCGCCAGCAGGCCTACGGACTATGAGCAGTTCTTC. Its protein product is CASRPTDYEQFF.

This clone was detected once. The rearrangement joins TRBV4-2 to TRBJ1-2, with D possibly TRBD1 on 5 matching bases. CDR1 is LGHNA, CDR2 YNFKEQ, per germline. Trimming removed 0 bases from V and 5 bases from J, with 22 bases in between. This CDR3 spans 18 amino acids. The CDR3 DNA reads TGTGCCAGCAGCCAAGATCTCAGCAGGGTGGGAGTGGTGTATGGCTACACCTTC. Its protein is CASSQDLSRVGVVYGYTF.

The V and J genes are TRBV7-2 and TRBJ1-1; TRBD1 aligns across 7 bases. The CDR3 runs 15 residues. Germline CDR1 is SGHTA and CDR2 is FQGNSA. J was trimmed by 8 bases and V by 4 bases; bases with no gene match: 13. The DNA for the CDR3 is TGTGCCAGCAGCTCCACAGGGGTGGGTTCAAGAGAAGCTTTCTTT. This translates into CASSSTGVGSREAFF. The variable domain in full, completed from reference TRBV7-2 and TRBJ1-1, reads GAGVSQSPSNKVTEKGKDVELRCDPISGHTALYWYRQSLGQGLEFLIYFQGNSAPDKSGLPSDRFSAERTGGSVSTLTIQRTQQEDSAVYLCASSSTGVGSREAFFGQGTRLTVV.

J is TRBJ1-1 and V is TRBV29-1; D is undetermined. Germline V gene data show CDR1 as SQVTM and CDR2 as ANQGSEA. This CDR3 spans 10 amino acids. V gave up 5 bases and J gave up 11 bases, with 12 bases separating them. The CDR3 protein is CSVFRGAAFF. In nucleotides, the CDR3 is TGCAGCGTTTTTCGCGGTGCGGCTTTCTTT.

The V and J genes are TRBV14 and TRBJ1-2; D gene unclear. Germline V gives CDR1 SGHDN, CDR2 FVKESK. V lost 1 base, J lost 4 bases, and 7 bases lay in between. This CDR3 contains 13 residues. CDR3 DNA sequence: TGTGCCAGCAGCCAAGGGCGGATCTATGGCTACACCTTC. Translated, it gives CASSQGRIYGYTF.

The chain carries TRBV7-9 and TRBJ1-1; unclear D gene. Germline-derived CDR1 and CDR2 are SEHNR and FQNEAQ (reference sequence). The CDR3 sequence is 15 residues long. Trimming stripped 5 bases from V and 0 bases from J, with 13 bases between. The CDR3 DNA reads TGTGCCAGCAGCAGACTCGGGCAAATGAACACTGAAGCTTTCTTT. It specifies CASSRLGQMNTEAFF.

The CDR3: CASSPSLAGVSDTQYF. In nucleotides, the CDR3 is TGCGCCAGCAGCCCGTCACTAGCGGGGGTTTCAGATACGCAGTATTTT. The chain carries TRBV5-1 and TRBJ2-3, with 11 positions matching TRBD2. The ends lost 4 bases at V and 4 bases at J; junction bases unmatched: 8. Germline-derived CDR1 and CDR2 are SGHRS and YFSETQ. The CDR3 is 16 residues long.

The V and J genes are TRBV15 and TRBJ1-2; D is ambiguous. CDR3 length equals 13 residues. V was clipped by 3 bases and J by 2 bases, with 7 bases between them. In germline, CDR1 is LNHNV, CDR2 YYDKDF (reference sequence). CDR3 nucleotide sequence: TGTGCCACCAGCAGGGAGGGAAACTATGGCTACACCTTC. It codes for CATSREGNYGYTF.

This clone occurred once. This chain joins TRBV24-1 and TRBJ2-2; 8 bases are a match to TRBD1. There are 16 residues in the CDR3. Germline loops: CDR1 KGHDR, CDR2 SFDVKD. The J segment lost 1 base and the V segment lost 4 bases, leaving 4 bases of the junction unmatched. The CDR3 sequence: CATSETGTGNTGELFF. CDR3 coding DNA: TGTGCCACCAGTGAAACCGGGACAGGGAACACCGGGGAGCTGTTTTTT.

Here the CDR3 DNA reads TGTGCCAGCAGCCCCCCGGAGGGGACAGAGACCCAGTACTTC. This codes for CASSPPEGTETQYF. This chain joins TRBV3-1 (or the pseudogene TRBV3-2) and TRBJ2-5, with D maybe TRBD2 (6 bases). Trimming pared 4 bases from V and 4 bases from J, leaving 13 bases between. Germline CDR1 reads LGHDT; CDR2 reads YNNKEL (reference sequence). There are 14 residues in the CDR3.

V is TRBV2 and J is TRBJ1-1, with D possibly matching TRBD1 (6 bases). The CDR3 is 13 amino acids. The V gene's germline CDR1 is SNHLY and CDR2 FYNNEI. V lost 4 bases to trimming and J lost 6 bases, with 12 bases between them. DNA for the CDR3: TGTGCCAGCAGTGTCGACAGGCGGGCTGAAGCTTTCTTT. Translation gives CASSVDRRAEAFF.

This chain uses TRBV15 with TRBJ1-5; possible D gene TRBD1, 5 bases. Germline V gene lookup returns CDR1 LNHNV and CDR2 YYDKDF (reference sequence). V dropped 0 bases and J dropped 4 bases, with 10 bases sitting between them. The CDR3 sequence is 15 residues long. CDR3 nucleotides: TGTGCCACCAGCAGAGATGGGGACGGAAATCAGCCCCAGCATTTT. It codes for CATSRDGDGNQPQHF.

The chain recombines TRBV12-3 or TRBV12-4 with TRBJ2-1; D is unresolved. V lost 7 bases, J lost 1 base, and 8 bases lay in between. The CDR3 is 13 residues long. CDR3: CASTRVSYNEQFF. The DNA of the CDR3 is TGTGCCAGCACAAGGGTGTCCTACAATGAGCAGTTCTTC.

The CDR3, as DNA: TGTGCCAGCAGCTTGACAGGGGCAGCAGGCTACACCTTC. Translating gives CASSLTGAAGYTF. The V and J genes are TRBV5-4 and TRBJ1-2, with 7 bases identical to TRBD1. The germline gives CDR1 SGHNT, CDR2 YYREEE (reference sequence). This CDR3 contains 13 residues. Trimming took 1 base from V and 8 from J; bases not matched to a gene: 5.

This chain connects TRBV20-1 to TRBJ1-2; TRBD1 might be the D (6 bases). The length of the CDR3 is 13 residues. Germline V gene lookup returns CDR1 DFQATT and CDR2 SNEGSKA (reference sequence). Trimming cost V 6 bases and J 6 bases, with 17 bases left between them. The CDR3 DNA sequence: TGCAGTGCCAGTACAGGGTCCCCTGATGGCTACACCTTC. Translating it yields CSASTGSPDGYTF.

This clone was counted only a few times. The chain recombines TRBV21-1 with TRBJ2-7. TRBV21-1 is given as a pseudogene. The CDR3 is made up of 12 amino acids. The CDR3 coding sequence is TGTGCCAGCTTGTGTGTGTCGCACGAGCAGTACTTC. This encodes CASLCVSHEQYF.

The V gene is TRBV7-9, the J gene TRBJ2-5; unclear D gene. The V gene's germline CDR1 is SEHNR and CDR2 FQNEAQ (reference sequence). Trimming took off 3 bases at V and 2 bases at J, with 7 bases between the two ends. CDR3 size: 13 residues. CDR3 in amino acids: CASSLDTQETQYF. The CDR3 bases are TGTGCCAGCAGCTTGGATACTCAAGAGACCCAGTACTTC.

The chain joins TRBV12-3 or TRBV12-4 to TRBJ2-1, with D possibly TRBD1 on 5 matching bases. V was clipped by 5 bases and J by 8 bases, with 7 bases between them. The CDR3 runs to 11 residues. CDR3 amino acids: CASSPGYEQFF. CDR3 sequence (DNA): TGTGCCAGCAGTCCAGGGTATGAGCAGTTCTTC.

This clone has a single count. The J gene is TRBJ2-1, the V gene TRBV27; a weak D match, TRBD1 (5 bases). The germline V and J ends were trimmed by 3 bases and 0 bases, with 9 bases remaining between them. Germline CDR1 reads MNHEY; CDR2 reads SMNVEV (reference sequence). CDR3 size: 15 residues. As DNA, the CDR3 is TGTGCCAGCAGTTTTCAGGGTAGCTCCTACAATGAGCAGTTCTTC. It translates to CASSFQGSSYNEQFF.

The chain joins TRBV5-4 to TRBJ2-7, with TRBD1 identical over 10 bases. V was clipped by 4 bases and J by 9 bases; unmatched bases: 7. This CDR3 contains 13 residues. Looked up from germline, CDR1 is SGHNT and CDR2 is YYREEE (reference sequence). Here the CDR3 DNA reads TGTGCCAGCAGCCCGGGACAGGGGTTAGGGCAGTACTTC. The encoded protein is CASSPGQGLGQYF. Full variable domain (missing parts from reference TRBV5-4 and TRBJ2-7): ETGVTQSPTHLIKTRGQQVTLRCSSQSGHNTVSWYQQALGQGPQFIFQYYREEENGRGNFPPRFSGLQFPNYSSELNVNALELDDSALYLCASSPGQGLGQYFGPGTRLTVT.

This clone appeared a single time. This chain joins TRBV12-5 and TRBJ1-4; D uncertain. The CDR3 is made up of 11 amino acids. CDR1 is LGHNT and CDR2 is FRNRAP in the germline V gene. Trimming left V 6 bases short and J 7 bases short, with 6 bases between. The CDR3 region is CASGAIEKLFF. For the CDR3, the DNA is TGTGCTAGTGGGGCAATTGAAAAACTGTTTTTT.

Written as DNA, the CDR3 is TGTGCCAGCAGCCTGGGGGTCCGCGGGGGGTATGAGACCCAGTACTTC. Its translation is CASSLGVRGGYETQYF. V gene TRBV7-2 combines with J gene TRBJ2-5; TRBD2 matches 8 bases. Germline V gene data show CDR1 as SGHTA and CDR2 as FQGNSA. V lost 5 bases and J lost 5; bases outside the gene matches: 13. CDR3 length equals 16 residues.

The chain is built from TRBV4-1 and TRBJ1-6, with 7 bases fitting TRBD1. J lost 7 bases, V lost 3 bases, and 3 bases had no gene match. In germline, CDR1 is MGHRA, CDR2 YSYEKL. CDR3 length equals 14 residues. The CDR3 sequence is CASSHDRANSPLHF. Written as DNA, the CDR3 is TGCGCCAGCAGCCACGACAGGGCAAATTCACCCCTCCACTTT.

This chain links TRBV6-5 with TRBJ1-6; D is undetermined. V was pared by 7 bases and J by 10 bases, with 20 bases between. This CDR3 has 15 residues. Germline loops: CDR1 MNHEY, CDR2 SVGAGI. The CDR3 protein is CASTEVPLGESPLHF. In DNA form, the CDR3 reads TGTGCCAGCACCGAGGTCCCCTTGGGAGAATCACCCCTCCACTTT.